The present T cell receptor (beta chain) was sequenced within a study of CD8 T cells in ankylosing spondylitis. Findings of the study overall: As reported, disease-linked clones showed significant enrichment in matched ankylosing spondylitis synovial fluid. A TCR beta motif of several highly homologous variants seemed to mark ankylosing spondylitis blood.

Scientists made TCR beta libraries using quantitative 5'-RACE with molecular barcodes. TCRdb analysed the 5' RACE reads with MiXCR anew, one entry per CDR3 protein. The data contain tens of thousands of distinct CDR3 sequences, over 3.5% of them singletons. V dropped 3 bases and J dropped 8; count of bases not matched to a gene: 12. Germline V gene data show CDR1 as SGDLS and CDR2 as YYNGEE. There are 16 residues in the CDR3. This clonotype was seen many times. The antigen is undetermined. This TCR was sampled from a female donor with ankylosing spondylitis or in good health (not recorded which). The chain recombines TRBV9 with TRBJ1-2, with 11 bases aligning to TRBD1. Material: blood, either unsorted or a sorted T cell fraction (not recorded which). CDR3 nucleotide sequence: TGTGCCAGCAGCGATGCCCCCAGGACAGGGGGCGCGGGCTACACCTTC. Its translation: CASSDAPRTGGAGYTF.